The following is a TCR beta chain sequence with its context. These data belong to a study of T cells in narcolepsy. TCRdb keeps only in-frame clones here, not all; method: immunoSEQ multiplex PCR. The sample has 25,000 to 35,000 clones, about 85% seen once. The CDR3 loop spans 11 amino acids. The V gene lost 2 bases and the J gene lost 6 bases, with 5 bases spanning the gap. CDR1 SQVTM and CDR2 ANQGSEA come from the germline V gene. The TCR was taken from a human donor with narcolepsy. The chain recombines TRBV29-1 with TRBJ2-1; D might be TRBD1 (5 bases). The sample comprised CD45RA- memory CD4+ T cells from PBMCs. CDR3 in DNA: TGCAGCGTTGAACAGGGCAATGAGCAGTTCTTC. Its translation: CSVEQGNEQFF.